This note documents a single T cell receptor beta chain sequence. TCRdb reprocessed the 5' RACE reads and reports one entry per CDR3 protein, with no DNA. The sample totals around 190,000 distinct CDR3 sequences. This sample is part of a study of monozygotic twins with inflammatory bowel disease. The length of the CDR3 is 14 residues. Germline CDR1 MGHRA, CDR2 YSYEKL. The J gene is TRBJ2-1, the V gene TRBV4-1; with no DNA, the TCRdb D assignment of TRBD1 cannot be verified. This receptor was obtained from a human donor with ulcerative colitis or Crohn's disease, or a healthy co-twin of an affected twin (not recorded which). The sample was blood. CDR3 in amino acids: CASSRLRRGIEQFF.